The 9 T cell receptor beta chains given below trace back to one sample, sequenced in a study of blood T cell repertoires in COVID-19. Profiling relied on immunoSEQ multiplex PCR, and the TCRdb table lists in-frame clones only, not all of them. This sample has fewer than 150,000 clones, with around 79% found just once. Specimen: peripheral blood. These receptors all come from a man older than 75 with acute or convalescent COVID-19.

The chain combines TRBV24-1 with TRBJ2-1, with no clear D. The CDR3 sequence is 11 residues long. The germline V gene has CDR1 KGHDR and CDR2 SFDVKD. Deletions cut 3 bases from V and 10 bases from J, with 6 bases between. CDR3 DNA: TGTGCCACCAGTGATGTCGGGGAGCAGTTCTTC. Its translation: CATSDVGEQFF.

V usage is TRBV12-3 or TRBV12-4 and J usage is TRBJ1-3, with TRBD1 matching 9 bases. V trimming: 9 bases; J trimming: 4 bases; junction bases outside the gene matches: 4. The CDR3 has 13 amino acids. As DNA, the CDR3 is TGTGCCAGTAGACAGGGGGGAGGAAACACCATATATTTT. Protein: CASRQGGGNTIYF.

This clone was recorded once. The gene calls are TRBV7-2 and TRBJ1-5; D unresolved. V shed 3 bases and J shed 2 bases, with 5 bases lying between them. The CDR3 has 13 residues. CDR1 is SGHTA and CDR2 is FQGNSA in the germline V gene. The CDR3 region is CASSFGGNQPQHF. In DNA form, the CDR3 reads TGTGCCAGCAGCTTCGGGGGCAATCAGCCCCAGCATTTT. Looking up the rest from reference TRBV7-2 and TRBJ1-5 gives the full variable domain: GAGVSQSPSNKVTEKGKDVELRCDPISGHTALYWYRQSLGQGLEFLIYFQGNSAPDKSGLPSDRFSAERTGGSVSTLTIQRTQQEDSAVYLCASSFGGNQPQHFGDGTRLSIL.

This clone appeared many times. The chain combines TRBV3-1 (or the pseudogene TRBV3-2) with TRBJ2-6; 9 bases align to TRBD1. Germline V gene sequence: CDR1 LGHDT, CDR2 YNNKEL (reference sequence). V gave up 4 bases and J gave up 0 bases; unmatched junction bases: 7. CDR3 size: 18 residues. CDR3: CASSPRTGDPSGANVLTF. The CDR3 nucleotides read TGTGCCAGCAGCCCTCGGACAGGGGACCCCTCTGGGGCCAACGTCCTGACTTTC.

This chain connects TRBV10-3 to TRBJ2-5, with a tentative D call TRBD2 (6 bases). CDR3 size: 13 residues. Deletions cut 3 bases from V and 4 bases from J, with 9 bases between. Germline V gene data show CDR1 as ENHRY and CDR2 as SYGVKD. The CDR3 sequence is CAISDPGRETQYF. The CDR3 nucleotides read TGTGCCATCAGTGATCCCGGGAGAGAGACCCAGTACTTC.

The CDR3 DNA reads as TGTGCCAGCAGTTACGGACTGGGGACAGGGGGTTTCTCTGGGGCCAACGTCCTGACTTTC. Amino acid sequence: CASSYGLGTGGFSGANVLTF. The chain couples TRBV6-2 or TRBV6-3 to TRBJ2-6; the match to TRBD1 covers 11 bases. This CDR3 has 20 amino acids. After removal of 2 bases from V and 0 bases from J, the junction contained 9 bases not matched to a gene. Germline V lookup: CDR1 MNHEY, CDR2 SVGEGT.

The rearrangement uses TRBV28 and TRBJ1-6; the match to TRBD1 covers 7 bases. The length of the CDR3 is 15 residues. After removal of 3 bases from V and 7 bases from J, the junction contained 6 bases not matched to a gene. Germline V lookup: CDR1 MDHEN, CDR2 SYDVKM. The CDR3 sequence is CASSLGDRENSPLHF. The CDR3 region has the DNA TGTGCCAGCAGTTTGGGAGACAGGGAAAATTCACCCCTCCACTTT.

The V and J genes are TRBV9 and TRBJ1-3, with a possible D match to TRBD1 (6 bases). This CDR3 spans 15 amino acids. The V and J ends lost 0 bases and 5 bases respectively, with 12 bases between them. Germline assignment: CDR1 SGDLS and CDR2 YYNGEE. The CDR3 loop is CASSVGGGDRNTIYF. For the CDR3, the DNA is TGTGCCAGCAGCGTAGGAGGGGGAGACAGAAACACCATATATTTT.

In its sample, this clone was seen a few times. CDR3: CASSITGGTGNSPLHF. The CDR3 bases are TGCGCCAGCAGCATTACAGGGGGCACAGGCAATTCACCCCTCCACTTT. The chain links TRBV5-1 to TRBJ1-6; 9 bases fit TRBD1. J gave up 7 bases and V 4 bases, and 9 bases lay outside the gene matches. Germline V gene data show CDR1 as SGHRS and CDR2 as YFSETQ. The CDR3 contains 16 residues.